The 18 T cell receptor beta chains below come from one sample, sequenced in a study of T-cell memory formation after mild COVID-19. A single record per CDR3 protein comes from TCRdb applying MiXCR to the 5' RACE reads. The sample carries roughly 500,000 distinct CDR3 sequences, 20% recorded once. Sequenced material: PBMCs or a T cell subset sorted from them (not recorded which). The receptors were gathered from an adult woman who had mild COVID-19 (a few samples of this study predate the infection). Cell type and time point are not known.

The chain links TRBV4-2 to TRBJ1-1; TRBD1 matches at 8 bases. The CDR3 totals 17 residues. Germline CDR1 LGHNA, CDR2 YNFKEQ. Losses at the gene ends were 2 bases for V and 5 bases for J; bases not matched to a gene: 13. The CDR3 DNA reads as TGTGCCAGCAGCCAACCTGACAGGGGAGGGGTGGGAACTGAAGCTTTCTTT. Translated: CASSQPDRGGVGTEAFF.

This clonotype has just a few counts. The chain joins TRBV20-1 to TRBJ2-3; 7 bases map to TRBD1. The CDR3 length is 14 residues. Germline loops: CDR1 DFQATT, CDR2 SNEGSKA (reference sequence). Unmatched junction bases numbered 11, after V lost 5 bases and J lost 6 bases. This chain's CDR3 is CSAVDRQAYDTQYF. Written as DNA, the CDR3 is TGCAGTGCTGTGGACAGGCAAGCGTACGATACGCAGTATTTT.

This clonotype came up a few times. J is TRBJ1-6 and V is TRBV7-2, with a weak D call TRBD1 (5 bases). The germline CDR1 and CDR2 sequences are SGHTA and FQGNSA. Trimming removed 4 bases from V and 7 bases from J, with 11 bases in between. The CDR3 spans 14 residues. The CDR3 loop is CASSSEGRNSPLHF. The CDR3 DNA reads TGTGCCAGCAGCTCCGAGGGGAGGAATTCACCCCTCCACTTT.

V and J are TRBV10-3 and TRBJ1-5; possibly TRBD1 for D (5 bases). Trimming took 5 bases from V and 5 from J, leaving 19 bases between them. The CDR3 spans 16 residues. CDR1 is ENHRY and CDR2 is SYGVKD in the germline V gene. The CDR3 DNA is TGTGCCATCAGTCCGGGACGGGTACCGGGCTATCAGCCCCAGCATTTT. Translated, it gives CAISPGRVPGYQPQHF.

This chain uses TRBV5-1 with TRBJ1-2; tentatively, D is TRBD1 (5 bases). The V gene's germline CDR1 is SGHRS and CDR2 YFSETQ. Trimming took off 0 bases at V and 2 bases at J, with 14 bases between the two ends. This CDR3 has 16 residues. The CDR3 region has the DNA TGCGCCAGCAGCTTGGCCGGGACGGAGCGCAACTATGGCTACACCTTC. Translation: CASSLAGTERNYGYTF.

This clonotype was seen at least ten times. CDR3 in DNA: TGTGCCAGCGCCTTCCGGCAACAGAGGGGCTACACCTTC. Translation gives CASAFRQQRGYTF. The V gene is TRBV27, the J gene TRBJ1-2; D gene ambiguous. V dropped 8 bases and J dropped 8 bases, with 18 bases sitting between them. CDR3 length: 13 residues. Germline V gene data show CDR1 as MNHEY and CDR2 as SMNVEV (reference sequence).

The chain is built from TRBV30 and TRBJ2-7, with 8 bases aligning to TRBD1. Germline V gene lookup returns CDR1 GTSNPN and CDR2 SVGIG (reference sequence). The CDR3 sequence is 15 residues long. Germline trimming cut 3 bases from V and 0 bases from J; bases unmatched to any gene: 7. The CDR3 reads CAWSGRQGISYEQYF. The CDR3 DNA reads TGTGCCTGGAGCGGTCGACAGGGGATCTCCTACGAGCAGTACTTC. Combining the CDR3 with reference TRBV30 and TRBJ2-7 gives the whole variable domain SQTIHQWPATLVQPVGSPLSLECTVEGTSNPNLYWYRQAAGRGLQLLFYSVGIGQISSEVPQNLSASRPQDRQFILSSKKLLLSDSGFYLCAWSGRQGISYEQYFGPGTRLTVT.

In its sample, this clonotype was seen a few times. This rearrangement joins TRBV5-1 to TRBJ1-5; TRBD1 matches at 8 bases. Trimming removed 0 bases from V and 3 bases from J; junction bases left unmatched: 5. Germline V gene sequence: CDR1 SGHRS, CDR2 YFSETQ. The CDR3 length is 16 residues. The CDR3 here is CASSLGGQGANQPQHF. CDR3 nucleotides: TGCGCCAGCAGCTTGGGTGGACAGGGCGCCAATCAGCCCCAGCATTTT.

This chain connects TRBV11-2 to TRBJ2-3; 7 nucleotides match TRBD2. The CDR3 covers 12 residues. V gave up 7 bases and J gave up 8 bases; unmatched junction bases: 6. CDR1 and CDR2 from the germline V gene are SGHAT and FQNNGV. CDR3 region: CASTPQRGTQYF. CDR3 bases: TGTGCCAGCACTCCCCAGCGGGGTACGCAGTATTTT.

The J gene is TRBJ1-5, the V gene TRBV4-1; tentatively, D is TRBD1 (6 bases). This CDR3 comprises 14 residues. V lost 5 bases, J lost 6 bases, and 14 bases lay in between. The germline gives CDR1 MGHRA, CDR2 YSYEKL. CDR3 loop: CASSTLTGAQPQHF. The DNA of the CDR3 is TGCGCCAGCAGCACACTGACGGGGGCTCAGCCCCAGCATTTT.

This chain links TRBV24-1 with TRBJ2-2; D may be TRBD2 (6 bases). The CDR3 loop spans 17 amino acids. V lost 7 bases and J 0 bases, leaving 17 bases between the germline ends. Germline V gene sequence: CDR1 KGHDR, CDR2 SFDVKD. The CDR3 DNA reads as TGTGCCACCAGCCTGCGGGGCAAAACGTCGAACACCGGGGAGCTGTTTTTT. As protein: CATSLRGKTSNTGELFF.

CDR3 nucleotide sequence: TGTGCCAGCAGTTACGACAGGGATTGGGGTGCAGATACGCAGTATTTT. Its translation is CASSYDRDWGADTQYF. The genes are TRBV6-7 and TRBJ2-3; the match to TRBD1 covers 7 bases. TRBV6-7 is noted as an ORF with a role that remains uncertain. Losses at the gene ends were 2 bases for V and 4 bases for J; bases not matched to a gene: 9. The CDR3 consists of 16 residues.

This clonotype appeared many times. The chain links TRBV11-2 to TRBJ2-1, with 7 bases matching TRBD1. Germline CDR1 and CDR2: SGHAT and FQNNGV. Trimming at V came to 4 bases and at J to 7 bases, leaving 4 bases not matched to a gene. This CDR3 spans 13 amino acids. CDR3 loop: CASSSGTANEQFF. Here the CDR3 DNA reads TGTGCCAGCAGCTCTGGGACAGCTAATGAGCAGTTCTTC. Based on the CDR3 plus reference TRBV11-2 and TRBJ2-1, the full variable domain is EAGVAQSPRYKIIEKRQSVAFWCNPISGHATLYWYQQILGQGPKLLIQFQNNGVVDDSQLPKDRFSAERLKGVDSTLKIQPAKLEDSAVYLCASSSGTANEQFFGPGTRLTVL.

This clonotype was detected ten times or more. This sequence joins TRBV19 and TRBJ1-2, with D hard to call. The length of the CDR3 is 12 residues. V was cut by 6 bases and J by 4 bases, with 9 bases left in between. Germline CDR1 and CDR2: LNHDA and SQIVND (reference sequence). In DNA, the CDR3 is TGTGCCAGTAGCAGATATGGCTATGGCTACACCTTC. Protein: CASSRYGYGYTF.

This sequence joins TRBV5-1 and TRBJ2-7; D ambiguous. The CDR3 spans 16 residues. Trimming shortened V by 0 bases and J by 5 bases, and 18 bases separated the two germline ends. Germline lookup yields CDR1 SGHRS and CDR2 YFSETQ. The CDR3: CASSLELGNNGNEQYF. In nucleotides, the CDR3 is TGCGCCAGCAGCTTGGAGTTGGGGAATAATGGCAACGAGCAGTACTTC.

The V gene is TRBV23-1, the J gene TRBJ2-6; D gene uncertain. TRBV23-1 is marked as an open reading frame, function uncertain. V was shortened by 1 base and J by 2 bases, with 3 bases between the two germline ends. The CDR3 runs to 14 residues. The CDR3 bases are TGCGCCAGCAGTCAATTAACTGGGGCCAACGTCCTGACTTTC. It is translated as CASSQLTGANVLTF.

The V gene is TRBV5-5, the J gene TRBJ2-7; 9 positions match TRBD2. The CDR3 is made up of 16 amino acids. Per germline, CDR1 SGHKS and CDR2 YYEKEE (reference sequence). The V segment lost 6 bases and the J segment 5 bases; nucleotides outside the gene matches: 15. CDR3 DNA sequence: TGTGCCAGCATCAGAGAGTTTAGCGGGAGAATGGACGAGCAGTACTTC. Residues: CASIREFSGRMDEQYF.

The chain combines TRBV20-1 with TRBJ1-6, with 12 bases that match TRBD1. Losses at the gene ends were 5 bases for V and 10 bases for J; bases not matched to a gene: 9. Germline V CDR1 and CDR2: DFQATT, SNEGSKA (reference sequence). The CDR3 consists of 15 residues. CDR3 region: CSAGGQGAIESPLHF. The CDR3 region has the DNA TGCAGTGCTGGGGGACAGGGGGCGATTGAATCACCCCTCCACTTT.